This T cell receptor (beta chain) is drawn from a study of blood T cell repertoires in COVID-19. Sequencing used immunoSEQ multiplex PCR; TCRdb keeps in-frame clones, though not all of them. The sample includes approximately 290,000 clones, 80% to 85% of them seen just once. The junction had 2 bases not matched to a gene; V was cut back by 3 bases and J by 3 bases. Germline V lookup: CDR1 SGHDT, CDR2 YYEEEE. This CDR3 is built from 13 residues. The sequence came from a person aged 70 to 85 with COVID-19, enrolled during active disease. The J gene is TRBJ2-5, the V gene TRBV5-6; 7 nucleotides match TRBD1. Specimen: peripheral blood. The CDR3 nucleotides are TGTGCCAGCAGCTACAGGGGAAAAGAGACCCAGTACTTC. It specifies CASSYRGKETQYF.